The 27 T cell receptor beta chains below all came from one sample that was sequenced in a study of naive and memory T cell subsets. The beta constant-region primer was an equimolar mix of two oligonucleotides covering TRBC1 and TRBC2. The ligated cDNA underwent four PCR rounds using SP2 and nested alpha and beta constant-region primers. TCRdb redid the calling of the UMI-ligation and nested PCR reads with MiXCR, one entry per CDR3 protein. This table holds some 82,000 distinct CDR3 sequences, 9% to 9.5% found once. Specimen: naive CD8+ T cells from blood. The source of these receptors is a human donor in good health.

This clonotype was counted between two and nine times. CDR3 nucleotide sequence: TGCAGCGTAGGACAGGCGAACACCGGGGAGCTGTTTTTT. Residues: CSVGQANTGELFF. The chain joins TRBV29-1 to TRBJ2-2; 7 positions agree with TRBD1. The CDR3 loop spans 13 amino acids. Trimming took 6 bases from V and 0 from J; bases not matched to a gene: 1. CDR1 SQVTM and CDR2 ANQGSEA come from the germline V gene.

In its sample, this clonotype was seen many times. The V call is TRBV28, the J call TRBJ1-5, with a tentative D call TRBD1 (6 bases). The CDR3 length is 13 residues. Germline V gene lookup returns CDR1 MDHEN and CDR2 SYDVKM. Trimming removed 8 bases at V and 3 bases at J, with 11 bases between. CDR3 bases: TGTGCCAGCCATGGACAGCTCAATCAGCCCCAGCATTTT. It yields the protein CASHGQLNQPQHF.

Only a few counts were recorded for this clonotype. The rearrangement links TRBV20-1 to TRBJ2-7; 10 bases agree with TRBD1. The germline V gene encodes CDR1 DFQATT and CDR2 SNEGSKA (reference sequence). The CDR3 is 15 residues long. Unmatched junction bases numbered 6, after V lost 0 bases and J lost 4 bases. DNA for the CDR3: TGCAGTGCTAGAGATGGAGGACAGGGGGTGTACGAGCAGTACTTC. As protein: CSARDGGQGVYEQYF.

This clonotype was recorded many times. The J gene is TRBJ2-1, the V gene TRBV29-1, with D uncertain. Germline V gene sequence: CDR1 SQVTM, CDR2 ANQGSEA. Trimming removed 2 bases from V and 2 bases from J, with 10 bases in between. The CDR3 is 14 amino acids. CDR3 loop: CSVESVAAYNEQFF. DNA of the CDR3: TGCAGCGTTGAAAGCGTAGCCGCCTACAATGAGCAGTTCTTC.

The chain has TRBV2 and TRBJ2-1; 9 positions agree with TRBD2. Germline V lookup: CDR1 SNHLY, CDR2 FYNNEI. The CDR3 contains 11 residues. Germline trimming cut 11 bases from V and 5 bases from J; bases unmatched to any gene: 1. The CDR3 loop reads CAGGRDNEQFF. DNA for the CDR3: TGTGCCGGCGGGAGGGACAATGAGCAGTTCTTC.

This clonotype was observed at least ten times. The rearrangement joins TRBV7-2 to TRBJ2-1; perhaps TRBD1 as D (5 bases). Between the trimmed V and J ends, which lost 4 bases and 7 bases, there was a span of 23 bases. The germline V gene encodes CDR1 SGHTA and CDR2 FQGNSA. The CDR3 spans 17 residues. The CDR3 loop is CASSSSRGSNRRNEQFF. CDR3 coding DNA: TGTGCCAGCAGCTCGAGTAGGGGTTCGAATAGGCGAAATGAGCAGTTCTTC.

This clonotype has a handful of counts. The chain carries TRBV6-2 or TRBV6-3 and TRBJ1-6, with unresolved D. From germline, CDR1 is MNHEY and CDR2 SVGEGT. The V end lost 6 bases, the J end lost 7 bases, and 7 bases lay between the germline ends. The CDR3 consists of 12 residues. The CDR3 reads CASSPWNSPLHF. CDR3 DNA: TGTGCCAGCAGCCCTTGGAATTCACCCCTCCACTTT.

This clonotype was recorded many times. The chain employs TRBV20-1 and TRBJ1-3; D is perhaps TRBD1 (6 bases). The CDR3 has 16 residues. The V gene's germline CDR1 is DFQATT and CDR2 SNEGSKA (reference sequence). V lost 0 bases and J lost 0, with 12 bases in between. DNA of the CDR3: TGCAGTGCTAGAGAACAGGGCCTCTTCTCTGGAAACACCATATATTTT. Translating gives CSAREQGLFSGNTIYF.

The chain links TRBV7-8 to TRBJ2-7, with D unresolved. Trimming shortened V by 1 base and J by 4 bases, and 26 bases separated the two germline ends. The CDR3 contains 19 residues. Germline V gene sequence: CDR1 SGHVS, CDR2 FQNEAQ. The chain's CDR3 is CASSLEFGPEQTNNYEQYF. The DNA of the CDR3 is TGTGCCAGCAGCTTAGAGTTTGGTCCGGAACAGACCAACAATTACGAGCAGTACTTC.

The V and J genes are TRBV7-9 and TRBJ2-1, with 7 nucleotides matching TRBD2. The V segment lost 5 bases and the J segment 9 bases; nucleotides outside the gene matches: 4. Germline V lookup: CDR1 SEHNR, CDR2 FQNEAQ (reference sequence). The CDR3 spans 12 residues. The CDR3 coding sequence is TGTGCCAGCAGCCCTCCTAGCGGTGAGCAGTTCTTC. It translates to CASSPPSGEQFF.

This clonotype has at least ten counts. The V and J genes are TRBV7-9 and TRBJ2-3; 10 nucleotides match TRBD2. Germline values: CDR1 SEHNR, CDR2 FQNEAQ (reference sequence). The CDR3 is made up of 20 amino acids. The J segment lost 2 bases and the V segment lost 5 bases, leaving 19 bases of the junction unmatched. CDR3: CASSPELAGAEPKTTDTQYF. The CDR3 DNA reads TGTGCCAGCAGCCCAGAGCTAGCGGGAGCGGAACCTAAAACCACAGATACGCAGTATTTT.

At least ten counts were recorded for this clonotype. This chain links TRBV29-1 with TRBJ2-7; D is unclear. This CDR3 is built from 14 residues. CDR1 and CDR2 (germline): SQVTM, ANQGSEA. V lost 0 bases and J lost 3, with 12 bases in between. In DNA, the CDR3 is TGCAGCGTTGAAGATGGCAGTACCTACTACGAGCAGTACTTC. Its translation is CSVEDGSTYYEQYF.

The chain employs TRBV28 and TRBJ2-5; 7 bases agree with TRBD2. CDR3 length: 14 residues. Trimming at V came to 7 bases and at J to 3 bases, leaving 8 bases not matched to a gene. CDR1 and CDR2 from the germline V gene are MDHEN and SYDVKM. Written as DNA, the CDR3 is TGTGCCAGCAATAGCGGGCGACGGGAAGAGACCCAGTACTTC. Protein sequence: CASNSGRREETQYF.

In this sample, this clonotype turned up many times. The chain has TRBV2 and TRBJ1-1, with 8 bases fitting TRBD1. The junction had 17 bases not matched to a gene; V was cut back by 8 bases and J by 3 bases. The CDR3 loop spans 17 amino acids. Germline assignment: CDR1 SNHLY and CDR2 FYNNEI. The CDR3 DNA reads as TGTGCCAGCCCTCTAAGAGGCGCAGGGGGCGGATACACTGAAGCTTTCTTT. It is translated as CASPLRGAGGGYTEAFF.

The V gene is TRBV29-1, the J gene TRBJ2-7, with TRBD1 matching 9 bases. This CDR3 comprises 16 residues. Trimming took 0 bases from V and 0 from J; bases not matched to a gene: 6. Germline CDR1 is SQVTM and CDR2 is ANQGSEA. CDR3 loop: CSVEDVEDRGSYEQYF. The CDR3 DNA reads as TGCAGCGTTGAAGATGTTGAGGACAGGGGCTCCTACGAGCAGTACTTC.

This clonotype was picked up a small number of times. The chain joins TRBV6-5 to TRBJ2-3, with D maybe TRBD2 (5 bases). Germline CDR1 reads MNHEY; CDR2 reads SVGAGI. Trimming shortened V by 2 bases and J by 6 bases, and 6 bases separated the two germline ends. This CDR3 comprises 12 residues. CDR3 DNA: TGTGCCAGCAGTTACCCGGGGGATACGCAGTATTTT. Its protein product is CASSYPGDTQYF.

This clonotype was seen ten or more times. The chain joins TRBV10-3 to TRBJ2-4, with TRBD2 matching 8 bases. The CDR3 has 16 residues. V lost 0 bases, J lost 8 bases, and 9 bases stayed unmatched. Germline CDR1 ENHRY, CDR2 SYGVKD. As DNA, the CDR3 is TGTGCCATCAGTGAGTCGATGGGTAGCGGGAAGGACATTCAGTACTTC. Its protein product is CAISESMGSGKDIQYF.

This clonotype was found many times. V gene TRBV7-8 combines with J gene TRBJ2-5; TRBD2 agrees at 8 bases. CDR1 and CDR2 from the germline V gene are SGHVS and FQNEAQ. V lost 5 bases, J lost 1 base, and 6 bases stayed unmatched. CDR3 size: 15 residues. CDR3 sequence reads: CASSMTLAVQETQYF. CDR3 sequence (DNA): TGTGCCAGCAGCATGACACTAGCGGTCCAAGAGACCCAGTACTTC.

This clonotype was picked up one time. V and J are TRBV11-1 and TRBJ2-7, with 8 bases lining up with TRBD2. The CDR3 consists of 16 residues. V shed 1 base and J 4 bases; nucleotides not matched to a gene: 9. Germline CDR1 SGHAT, CDR2 FQDESV (reference sequence). For the CDR3, the DNA is TGTGCCAGCAGCTTAGGTACGCAGGCGGGAGGATACGAGCAGTACTTC. Protein sequence: CASSLGTQAGGYEQYF.

This clonotype showed up many times. The chain couples TRBV27 to TRBJ2-3, with a possible D match to TRBD1 (5 bases). Trimming removed 8 bases at V and 10 bases at J, with 19 bases between. CDR1 is MNHEY and CDR2 is SMNVEV in the germline V gene (reference sequence). The CDR3 has 13 residues. The CDR3 is CASSPLRESAQYF. CDR3 sequence (DNA): TGTGCCAGCTCACCGCTCAGGGAATCGGCGCAGTATTTT.

The V gene is TRBV12-3 or TRBV12-4, the J gene TRBJ2-3; 11 nucleotides line up with TRBD2. The CDR3 is made up of 16 amino acids. After removal of 6 bases from V and 6 bases from J, the junction contained 11 bases not matched to a gene. The CDR3 DNA follows: TGTGCCAGCAGGTCAACTAGCGGGGGCCCTCGGGATACGCAGTATTTT. It translates to CASRSTSGGPRDTQYF.

The V and J genes are TRBV7-9 and TRBJ1-4; 9 nucleotides align to TRBD1. The germline CDR1 and CDR2 sequences are SEHNR and FQNEAQ (reference sequence). CDR3 length: 13 amino acids. Unmatched junction bases numbered 9, after V lost 7 bases and J lost 12 bases. As DNA, the CDR3 is TGTGCCAGCAACCCCGGGACAGGGTTGCAACTGTTTTTT. Its protein product is CASNPGTGLQLFF.

J is TRBJ2-7 and V is TRBV10-3; D is perhaps TRBD2 (5 bases). Between the trimmed V and J ends, which lost 8 bases and 1 base, there was a span of 12 bases. The CDR3 has 13 amino acids. The germline gives CDR1 ENHRY, CDR2 SYGVKD. CDR3 sequence: CAIGGLVSYEQYF. The CDR3 DNA sequence: TGTGCCATCGGCGGGCTAGTGTCCTACGAGCAGTACTTC.

This clonotype was counted only a few times. This rearrangement joins TRBV20-1 to TRBJ2-2; 14 positions agree with TRBD2. Germline CDR1 is DFQATT and CDR2 is SNEGSKA (reference sequence). The CDR3 length is 16 residues. V was pared by 1 base and J by 8 bases, with 6 bases of the junction left unmatched. CDR3 amino acids: CSARVTGLAGAGELFF. In DNA, the CDR3 is TGCAGTGCTAGAGTCACGGGACTAGCGGGAGCGGGGGAGCTGTTTTTT.

The chain recombines TRBV20-1 with TRBJ2-3; 9 bases line up with TRBD2. Germline V gene lookup returns CDR1 DFQATT and CDR2 SNEGSKA (reference sequence). V was clipped by 0 bases and J by 7 bases; unmatched bases: 23. This CDR3 spans 20 amino acids. CDR3 in amino acids: CSARDHDGLAGYKRGYTQYF. CDR3 DNA: TGCAGTGCTAGAGATCACGACGGCCTAGCGGGATACAAGCGGGGATATACGCAGTATTTT.

The table lists this clonotype with a few counts. This chain connects TRBV9 to TRBJ1-1; TRBD1 is a possible D gene (5 bases). The CDR3 is 14 amino acids. V gave up 4 bases and J gave up 1 base, with 11 bases separating them. Germline CDR1 reads SGDLS; CDR2 reads YYNGEE. The CDR3 protein is CASSPQTANTEAFF. The CDR3 DNA sequence: TGTGCCAGCAGCCCACAGACAGCGAACACTGAAGCTTTCTTT.

Comment on this clonotype: This clone may be a read error of a much larger clone one base away. The chain links TRBV4-3 to TRBJ2-7; 10 nucleotides align to TRBD2. The CDR3 covers 16 residues. The V gene's germline CDR1 is LGHNA and CDR2 YSLEER. V trimming: 4 bases; J trimming: 8 bases; junction bases outside the gene matches: 14. CDR3 loop: CASSPTIAGGNYKQYF. In DNA form, the CDR3 reads TGCGCCAGCAGCCCGACAATAGCGGGAGGAAATTACAAGCAGTACTTC.